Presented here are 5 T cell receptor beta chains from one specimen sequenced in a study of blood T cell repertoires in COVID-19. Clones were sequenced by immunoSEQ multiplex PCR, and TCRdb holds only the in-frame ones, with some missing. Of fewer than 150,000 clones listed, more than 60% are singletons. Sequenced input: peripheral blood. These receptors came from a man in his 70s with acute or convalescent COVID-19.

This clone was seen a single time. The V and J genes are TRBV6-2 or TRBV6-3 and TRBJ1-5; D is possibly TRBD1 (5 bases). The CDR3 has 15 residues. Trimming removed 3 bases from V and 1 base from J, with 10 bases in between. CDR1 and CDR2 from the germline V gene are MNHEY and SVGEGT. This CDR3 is CASSYQGRSNQPQHF. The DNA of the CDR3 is TGTGCCAGCAGTTATCAGGGTAGGAGCAATCAGCCCCAGCATTTT.

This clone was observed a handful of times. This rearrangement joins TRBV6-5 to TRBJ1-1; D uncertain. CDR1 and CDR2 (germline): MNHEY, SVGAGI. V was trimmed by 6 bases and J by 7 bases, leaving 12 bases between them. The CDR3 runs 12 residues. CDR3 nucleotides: TGTGCCAGCAGCCCCCGAGGAAATGAAGCTTTCTTT. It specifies CASSPRGNEAFF.

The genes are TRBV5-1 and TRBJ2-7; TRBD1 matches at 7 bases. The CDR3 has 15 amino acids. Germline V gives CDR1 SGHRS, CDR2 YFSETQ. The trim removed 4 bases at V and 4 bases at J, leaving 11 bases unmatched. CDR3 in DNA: TGCGCCAGCAGCGTAGCCGGGACAGCATCTTACGAGCAGTACTTC. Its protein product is CASSVAGTASYEQYF.

CDR3 sequence: CASVRRDSKDEQYF. For the CDR3, the DNA is TGTGCCAGCGTTAGAAGGGACAGTAAGGACGAGCAGTACTTC. The gene calls are TRBV2 and TRBJ2-7; 7 nucleotides align to TRBD1. CDR3 size: 14 residues. Germline V gene sequence: CDR1 SNHLY, CDR2 FYNNEI. The J segment lost 5 bases and the V segment lost 8 bases, leaving 12 bases of the junction unmatched.

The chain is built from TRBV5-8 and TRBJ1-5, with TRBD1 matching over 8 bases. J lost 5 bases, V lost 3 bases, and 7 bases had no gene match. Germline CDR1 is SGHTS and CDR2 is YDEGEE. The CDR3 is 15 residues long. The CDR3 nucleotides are TGTGCCAGCAGCTCGGACAGGGATAGGGATCAGCCCCAGCATTTT. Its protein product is CASSSDRDRDQPQHF.